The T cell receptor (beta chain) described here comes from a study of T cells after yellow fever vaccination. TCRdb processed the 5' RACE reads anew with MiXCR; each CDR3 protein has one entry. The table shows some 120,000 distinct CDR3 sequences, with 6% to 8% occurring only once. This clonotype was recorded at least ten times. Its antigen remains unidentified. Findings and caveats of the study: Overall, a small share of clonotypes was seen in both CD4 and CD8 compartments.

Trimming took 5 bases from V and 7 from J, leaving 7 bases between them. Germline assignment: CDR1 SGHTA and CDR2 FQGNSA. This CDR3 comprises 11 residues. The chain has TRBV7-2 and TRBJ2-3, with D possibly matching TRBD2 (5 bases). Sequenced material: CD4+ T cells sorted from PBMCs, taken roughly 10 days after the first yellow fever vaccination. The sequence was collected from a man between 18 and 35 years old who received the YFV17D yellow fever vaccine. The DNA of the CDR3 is TGTGCCAGCAGCCGGAGGTATACGCAGTATTTT. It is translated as CASSRRYTQYF.